This TCR beta chain is drawn from a study of shared clonotypes between healthy human individuals. Study outcomes and limitations: Naive subsets generally had larger estimated richness than memory subsets. When compared with the clonotypes that were shared by all four sorted-subset donors, the non-shared clonotypes turned out to have lower generation probabilities.

Splitting of CD4+ cells produced CD45RA+ naive and CD45RA-negative memory subsets. Sequencing used immunoSEQ multiplex PCR; TCRdb keeps in-frame clones, though not all of them. The sample holds around 1 million clones; about 80% are singletons and the top ten take over 1.3%. CDR1 SGHRS and CDR2 YFSETQ come from the germline V gene. Losses at the gene ends were 5 bases for V and 5 bases for J; bases not matched to a gene: 13. The CDR3 is made up of 17 amino acids. Remarks on this clone: Its matching antigen is unknown.

The clonotype originates from a man aged 18 to 30 in good health. Sequencing was done on a sample of memory CD4+ T cells sorted from blood. Stated subset: CD45RA-negative fraction. The gene calls are TRBV5-1 and TRBJ2-5; 12 bases line up with TRBD2. CDR3 residues: CASRPGLAGSPGETQYF. Written as DNA, the CDR3 is TGCGCCAGCAGACCCGGACTAGCGGGGTCACCGGGGGAGACCCAGTACTTC.